These 21 T cell receptor beta chains were all obtained from the same sample, sequenced in a study of vaccination and CD4 T cells after COVID-19. Which antigens these TCRs recognize remains unknown. Cultured CD4+ T cell DNA underwent sequencing with the Oncomine TCR Beta short-read assay. Each CDR3 protein gets one entry after TCRdb re-called the PCR reads with MiXCR. The sample contains over 14,000 distinct CDR3 sequences, around 57% of which appear only once. Documented treatment: 10-day PBMC culture with coronavirus spike peptide pools or control peptides (ViraFEST assay). The sequenced sample was CD4+ T cells from blood, cultured in vitro. These receptor sequences come from a human donor who had recovered from COVID-19.

The genes are TRBV6-5 and TRBJ1-6; 8 bases fit TRBD1. Germline V gene lookup returns CDR1 MNHEY and CDR2 SVGAGI. V shed 4 bases and J 6 bases; nucleotides not matched to a gene: 14. The CDR3 is 18 residues long. The CDR3 coding sequence is TGTGCCAGCAGTTCCGACCTCAGGGGGCCCTATTGTAATTCACCCCTCCACTTT. Translation: CASSSDLRGPYCNSPLHF.

The rearrangement uses TRBV7-8 and TRBJ2-7, with unresolved D. The germline CDR1 and CDR2 sequences are SGHVS and FQNEAQ. The CDR3 contains 14 residues. Trimming stripped 1 base from V and 2 bases from J, with 9 bases between. CDR3 coding DNA: TGTGCCAGCAGCTTAGAACGGAAAACCTACGAGCAGTACTTC. It codes for CASSLERKTYEQYF.

V usage is TRBV29-1 and J usage is TRBJ2-2; TRBD1 might be the D (5 bases). This CDR3 is 15 amino acids long. The V gene lost 5 bases and the J gene lost 2 bases, with 15 bases spanning the gap. Germline loops: CDR1 SQVTM, CDR2 ANQGSEA. For the CDR3, the DNA is TGCAGCGTTCGGATTGGACAAATCAACACCGGGGAGCTGTTTTTT. It codes for CSVRIGQINTGELFF.

A few counts support this clonotype. The V gene is TRBV20-1, the J gene TRBJ2-5, with 9 bases fitting TRBD2. Germline assignment: CDR1 DFQATT and CDR2 SNEGSKA (reference sequence). This CDR3 spans 14 amino acids. With 4 bases clipped from V and 5 bases from J, the junction kept 8 bases outside the gene matches. Here the CDR3 DNA reads TGCAGTGCTAAGGTTAGCGGGAGCCTGGAGACCCAGTACTTC. Its translation is CSAKVSGSLETQYF.

The CDR3 protein is CASSLGRGSYNSPLHF. CDR3 nucleotide sequence: TGTGCCAGCAGTTTAGGAAGGGGCTCCTATAATTCACCCCTCCACTTT. This chain uses TRBV12-3 or TRBV12-4 with TRBJ1-6; maybe TRBD1 (5 bases). The CDR3 spans 16 residues. V was pared by 1 base and J by 0 bases, with 7 bases between.

The V gene is TRBV20-1, the J gene TRBJ2-3; 8 positions match TRBD2. The CDR3 is made up of 14 amino acids. Trimming took 3 bases from V and 2 from J; bases not matched to a gene: 4. CDR1 DFQATT and CDR2 SNEGSKA come from the germline V gene (reference sequence). CDR3 residues: CSASLAGDTDTQYF. For the CDR3, the DNA is TGCAGTGCTAGTCTAGCGGGCGACACAGATACGCAGTATTTT.

The chain uses TRBV7-2 and TRBJ1-1; D not certain. The germline CDR1 and CDR2 sequences are SGHTA and FQGNSA. This CDR3 has 14 residues. V was trimmed by 8 bases and J by 1 base, leaving 14 bases between them. CDR3 in DNA: TGTGCCAGCCCCATTTCGGGAGCGAACACTGAAGCTTTCTTT. Its translation is CASPISGANTEAFF.

The chain recombines TRBV2 with TRBJ1-2; D perhaps matches TRBD1 (5 bases). Germline-derived CDR1 and CDR2 are SNHLY and FYNNEI. V dropped 8 bases and J dropped 2 bases, with 18 bases sitting between them. CDR3 length: 15 amino acids. CDR3 loop: CASDPGGALNYGYTF. DNA for the CDR3: TGTGCCAGCGACCCCGGGGGAGCCTTGAACTATGGCTACACCTTC.

V gene TRBV20-1 combines with J gene TRBJ2-3, with D possibly TRBD2 on 6 matching bases. From germline, CDR1 is DFQATT and CDR2 SNEGSKA (reference sequence). The CDR3 is made up of 13 amino acids. With 3 bases removed from V and 6 bases from J, the gap between germline ends came to 13 bases. The DNA of the CDR3 is TGCAGTGCTAGTCCCGGGAGTGGGGATACGCAGTATTTT. This encodes CSASPGSGDTQYF.

Only a few counts were recorded for this clonotype. This chain connects TRBV10-3 to TRBJ1-3; 7 nucleotides match TRBD1. Germline V gives CDR1 ENHRY, CDR2 SYGVKD. The CDR3 loop spans 14 amino acids. Unmatched junction bases numbered 2, after V lost 2 bases and J lost 4 bases. CDR3 protein: CAISEPGQGNTIYF. For the CDR3, the DNA is TGTGCCATCAGTGAGCCGGGACAGGGAAACACCATATATTTT.

The V and J genes are TRBV7-9 and TRBJ2-7, with D perhaps matching TRBD2 (6 bases). Per germline, CDR1 SEHNR and CDR2 FQNEAQ (reference sequence). This CDR3 contains 12 residues. Trimming removed 7 bases at V and 2 bases at J, with 9 bases between. The CDR3 reads CASIPGAYEQYF. In DNA form, the CDR3 reads TGTGCCAGCATCCCGGGGGCCTACGAGCAGTACTTC.

This clonotype has just one count. The chain employs TRBV7-9 and TRBJ1-6; D not certain. This CDR3 contains 17 residues. Trimming cost V 0 bases and J 5 bases, with 14 bases left between them. Germline V gene sequence: CDR1 SEHNR, CDR2 FQNEAQ (reference sequence). The CDR3 region is CASSLAGQAVDNSPLHF. The CDR3 DNA sequence: TGTGCCAGCAGCTTAGCAGGGCAGGCAGTGGATAATTCACCCCTCCACTTT.

The chain joins TRBV20-1 to TRBJ1-5, with TRBD1 matching over 9 bases. Germline V gene data show CDR1 as DFQATT and CDR2 as SNEGSKA (reference sequence). V was pared by 6 bases and J by 0 bases, with 6 bases of the junction left unmatched. The CDR3 length is 15 residues. This CDR3 is CSARLTGGSNQPQHF. For the CDR3, the DNA is TGCAGTGCCAGACTGACAGGGGGTAGCAATCAGCCCCAGCATTTT.

This clonotype was observed a handful of times. The rearrangement joins TRBV7-3 to TRBJ2-3; 8 bases match TRBD1. In germline, CDR1 is SGHTA, CDR2 FQGTGA. V lost 5 bases and J lost 6; bases outside the gene matches: 7. The CDR3 is 14 amino acids. The CDR3 loop reads CASSPWDRSDTQYF. The CDR3 DNA is TGTGCCAGCAGCCCGTGGGACAGGTCCGATACGCAGTATTTT.

Only a few counts were recorded for this clonotype. The rearrangement links TRBV20-1 to TRBJ2-1; D gene uncertain. CDR3 length: 11 residues. CDR1 and CDR2 (germline): DFQATT, SNEGSKA (reference sequence). V was pared by 6 bases and J by 7 bases, with 10 bases between. In DNA form, the CDR3 reads TGCAGTGCCGACATAAAGAATGAGCAGTTCTTC. Protein: CSADIKNEQFF.

This clonotype is termed medium-sized (0.01 to 0.1%). The rearrangement joins TRBV20-1 to TRBJ2-4, with 10 bases aligning to TRBD2. The V segment lost 4 bases and the J segment 11 bases; nucleotides outside the gene matches: 14. In germline, CDR1 is DFQATT, CDR2 SNEGSKA (reference sequence). There are 15 residues in the CDR3. The CDR3 here is CSATGALAGAVFQYF. The CDR3 region has the DNA TGCAGTGCTACGGGGGCCCTAGCGGGAGCGGTCTTTCAGTACTTC.

The CDR3 nucleotides are TGCAGTGCTAGCAGAGGGGCGCTGACTACCGAGCAGTACTTC. Protein sequence: CSASRGALTTEQYF. The V call is TRBV20-1, the J call TRBJ2-7; possibly TRBD1 or TRBD2 for D (5 bases each). The CDR3 is 14 residues long. Germline V lookup: CDR1 DFQATT, CDR2 SNEGSKA (reference sequence). The germline V and J ends were trimmed by 3 bases and 6 bases, with 18 bases remaining between them.

The V call is TRBV5-1, the J call TRBJ2-1; 9 bases align to TRBD1. Germline V gene lookup returns CDR1 SGHRS and CDR2 YFSETQ. The J segment lost 9 bases and the V segment lost 0 bases, leaving 10 bases of the junction unmatched. CDR3 length: 16 residues. The CDR3 loop is CASSLGDRVTNGEQFF. As DNA, the CDR3 is TGCGCCAGCAGCTTGGGGGACAGGGTAACTAACGGTGAGCAGTTCTTC.

The V and J genes are TRBV2 and TRBJ2-5, with D perhaps TRBD1 (6 bases). Per the germline V gene, CDR1 is SNHLY and CDR2 is FYNNEI. The CDR3 is 13 amino acids. Trimming pared 6 bases from V and 3 bases from J, leaving 11 bases between. CDR3 amino acids: CASSRSGEETQYF. The CDR3 DNA reads as TGTGCCAGCAGCAGATCAGGGGAAGAGACCCAGTACTTC.

The V gene is TRBV10-3, the J gene TRBJ1-5, with D unclear. The V end lost 0 bases, the J end lost 5 bases, and 5 bases lay between the germline ends. The CDR3 length is 13 residues. The germline gives CDR1 ENHRY, CDR2 SYGVKD. The CDR3 spells CAISESEDQPQHF. The CDR3 DNA reads TGTGCCATCAGTGAGTCGGAAGATCAGCCCCAGCATTTT.

The chain joins TRBV20-1 to TRBJ1-6; tentatively, D is TRBD1 (5 bases). The V and J ends lost 0 bases and 11 bases respectively, with 17 bases between them. The CDR3 has 15 amino acids. The germline CDR1 and CDR2 sequences are DFQATT and SNEGSKA (reference sequence). CDR3 DNA sequence: TGCAGTGCTAGAGAAGGGGTCGGGCCTGGGGCACCCCTCCACTTT. It is translated as CSAREGVGPGAPLHF.